This paragraph covers one TCR beta chain sequence. What it binds is not known. This sample was taken from a study of beta chain features in type 1 diabetes. Study-level points and caveats: Fewer junction insertions and more nucleotide deletions appeared in type 1 diabetes patients. Type 1 diabetes patients had moderately but significantly shorter TCRB CDR3s in all four CD4+ subsets. In comparison with healthy donors, patients had naive, central memory and Treg TCRB repertoires that appeared more similar.

Germline CDR1 is SGHVS and CDR2 is FNYEAQ. With 5 bases removed from V and 5 bases from J, the gap between germline ends came to 9 bases. The CDR3 is 13 amino acids. The whole isolated RNA underwent reverse transcription, so sequencing captured expressed TCRB transcripts. Sequenced by immunoSEQ multiplex PCR; TCRdb stores in-frame clones only, minus some. The sample consists of some 190,000 clones, over 6% of them appearing once. V usage is TRBV7-6 and J usage is TRBJ2-2, with a tentative D call TRBD2 (5 bases). The source is a man aged 18 to 35 with type 1 diabetes. Sequencing was performed on central memory CD4+ T cells from blood. CDR3 residues: CASSRTATGELFF. Written as DNA, the CDR3 is TGTGCCAGCAGCCGGACTGCGACCGGGGAGCTGTTTTTT.